This record covers a single T cell receptor (beta chain). Its target is not known. The data were obtained in a study of cytomegalovirus exposure and HLA in healthy donors. Study information: According to later analysis, the same platform produced the approximately 120 validation and 666 first-cohort repertoires. Study-wide results and limits: That first-cohort TCR clusters tended to co-occur in the approximately 110 validation repertoires was found in a later analysis.

Germline V gives CDR1 SNHLY, CDR2 FYNNEI. V dropped 4 bases and J dropped 7; count of bases not matched to a gene: 9. The CDR3 runs 15 residues. Assay used: immunoSEQ multiplex PCR; TCRdb lists only in-frame clones, some missing. The sample consists of some 110,000 clones, about 82% of them appearing once. The chain has TRBV2 and TRBJ2-7; TRBD2 aligns across 11 bases. The origin of this receptor is a man aged 18 to 30 in good health and CMV-seronegative. Sample: PBMCs. In DNA form, the CDR3 reads TGTGCCAGCAGTGGGGCGGGACTAGCGGCCAGGGAGCAGTACTTC. Translation gives CASSGAGLAAREQYF.